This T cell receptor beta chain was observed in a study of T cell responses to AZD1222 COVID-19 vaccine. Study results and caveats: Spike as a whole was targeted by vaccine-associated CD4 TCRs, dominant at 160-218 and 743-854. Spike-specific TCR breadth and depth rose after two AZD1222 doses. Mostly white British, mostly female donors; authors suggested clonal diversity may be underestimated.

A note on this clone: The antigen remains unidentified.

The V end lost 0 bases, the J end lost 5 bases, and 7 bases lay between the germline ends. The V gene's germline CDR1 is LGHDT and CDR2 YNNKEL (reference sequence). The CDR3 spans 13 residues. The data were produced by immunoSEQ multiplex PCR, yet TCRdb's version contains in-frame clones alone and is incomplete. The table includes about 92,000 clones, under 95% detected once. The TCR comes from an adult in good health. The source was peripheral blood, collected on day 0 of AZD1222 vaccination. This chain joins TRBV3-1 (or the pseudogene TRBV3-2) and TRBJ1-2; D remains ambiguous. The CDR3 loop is CASSQDPVYGYTF. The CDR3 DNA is TGTGCCAGCAGCCAAGATCCCGTTTATGGCTACACCTTC.